These 23 T cell receptor beta chains came from one sample sequenced in a study of T-cell reconstitution after alpha-beta-depleted transplantation in children. Unique molecular identifiers tagged the TCRbeta library. Each CDR3 protein gets one entry after TCRdb re-called the PCR reads with MiXCR. The repertoire has under 450,000 distinct CDR3 sequences, about an eighth of them found once; the top ten carry approximately 4.2%. The sample was PBMCs, taken from the stem cell graft. These receptors were taken from a human donor who donated a stem cell graft to a child with Fanconi anemia.

The V and J genes are TRBV18 and TRBJ1-1; tentatively, D is TRBD1 (5 bases). This CDR3 comprises 14 residues. V lost 3 bases to trimming and J lost 6 bases, with 14 bases between them. In germline, CDR1 is KGHSH, CDR2 LQKENI. This chain's CDR3 is CASSPGGGTPEAFF. The CDR3 coding sequence is TGTGCCAGCTCACCGGGAGGAGGGACCCCTGAAGCTTTCTTT.

There are a few counts of this clonotype. V is TRBV10-3 and J is TRBJ1-6; no clear D. The CDR3 covers 15 residues. Germline values: CDR1 ENHRY, CDR2 SYGVKD. Deletions cut 0 bases from V and 10 bases from J, with 13 bases between. The CDR3 region is CAISESNTARSPLHF. CDR3 nucleotides: TGTGCCATCAGTGAGTCCAATACAGCGAGGTCACCCCTCCACTTT.

This clonotype occurred a few times. V gene TRBV7-9 combines with J gene TRBJ2-7; D perhaps matches TRBD2 (6 bases). V shed 7 bases and J shed 4 bases, with 17 bases lying between them. The CDR3 length is 14 residues. In germline, CDR1 is SEHNR, CDR2 FQNEAQ (reference sequence). The CDR3 bases are TGTGCCAGCACCCCTAAGGCTAGCGAGTACGAGCAGTACTTC. It translates to CASTPKASEYEQYF.

The gene calls are TRBV7-2 and TRBJ2-1; 8 nucleotides agree with TRBD1. Germline trimming cut 5 bases from V and 7 bases from J; bases unmatched to any gene: 13. This CDR3 is 16 amino acids long. The V gene's germline CDR1 is SGHTA and CDR2 FQGNSA. The CDR3 DNA is TGTGCCAGCAGCCCCTGGACAGGGTCAATTCGTAATGAGCAGTTCTTC. The encoded protein is CASSPWTGSIRNEQFF.

V usage is TRBV11-2 and J usage is TRBJ2-1; unclear D gene. V lost 0 bases and J 6 bases, leaving 9 bases between the germline ends. The CDR3 length is 14 residues. Germline CDR1 and CDR2: SGHAT and FQNNGV. The CDR3 nucleotides are TGTGCCAGCAGCTTAGACCCCACAGCCAATGAGCAGTTCTTC. This codes for CASSLDPTANEQFF. Supplemented by reference TRBV11-2 and TRBJ2-1, the full variable domain reads EAGVAQSPRYKIIEKRQSVAFWCNPISGHATLYWYQQILGQGPKLLIQFQNNGVVDDSQLPKDRFSAERLKGVDSTLKIQPAKLEDSAVYLCASSLDPTANEQFFGPGTRLTVL.

This clonotype has a count of ten or more. The J gene is TRBJ2-7, the V gene TRBV12-3 or TRBV12-4; the D gene is possibly TRBD2 (6 bases). With 4 bases removed from V and 5 bases from J, the gap between germline ends came to 9 bases. This CDR3 contains 12 residues. The CDR3 spells CASSSEGDEQYF. CDR3 coding DNA: TGTGCCAGCAGTTCGGAGGGCGACGAGCAGTACTTC.

The rearrangement uses TRBV3-1 and TRBJ1-1; D is unresolved. This CDR3 contains 14 residues. Germline V gene lookup returns CDR1 LGHDT and CDR2 YNNKEL (reference sequence). V was shortened by 0 bases and J by 6 bases, with 11 bases between the two germline ends. The CDR3 DNA sequence: TGTGCCAGCAGCCAAGATGGTAGAGGGTCTGAAGCTTTCTTT. Its protein is CASSQDGRGSEAFF.

This rearrangement joins TRBV6-1 to TRBJ1-5; 10 bases are shared with TRBD1. This CDR3 spans 18 amino acids. Germline V lookup: CDR1 MNHNS, CDR2 SASEGT. V dropped 2 bases and J dropped 4; count of bases not matched to a gene: 11. DNA for the CDR3: TGTGCCAGCAGTGAAAACTCGGGACAGGGGTTGGGAAATCAGCCCCAGCATTTT. Residues: CASSENSGQGLGNQPQHF.

This clonotype was observed many times. One end of the junction varies from germline; a read error may be responsible. V and J are TRBV5-1 and TRBJ1-5; D perhaps matches TRBD1 (5 bases). Germline CDR1 and CDR2: SGHRS and YFSETQ. CDR3 length: 13 residues. The CDR3 DNA sequence: TGTGCCAGCAGCTGGGACGGCAATCAGCCCCAGCATTTT. Encoded protein: CASSWDGNQPQHF.

This clonotype has just one count. V is TRBV11-1 and J is TRBJ2-4; TRBD1 matches at 9 bases. This CDR3 spans 18 amino acids. Germline V CDR1 and CDR2: SGHAT, FQDESV (reference sequence). V was clipped by 1 base and J by 2 bases; unmatched bases: 9. The CDR3, as DNA: TGTGCCAGCAGCTTAGTCTGGGACAGGGTCTGGACCAAAAACATTCAGTACTTC. Amino acid sequence: CASSLVWDRVWTKNIQYF.

This clonotype was recorded at least ten times. The chain couples TRBV4-3 to TRBJ2-4; 7 bases are shared with TRBD1. V shed 5 bases, J shed 1 base, and the junction held 8 bases outside the gene matches. Germline V gene data show CDR1 as LGHNA and CDR2 as YSLEER. There are 16 residues in the CDR3. CDR3 residues: CASSTNKGAAKNIQYF. The CDR3 DNA reads TGCGCCAGCAGCACCAACAAGGGGGCCGCCAAAAACATTCAGTACTTC.

This clonotype was observed at least ten times. This chain connects TRBV14 to TRBJ2-3; TRBD1 matches 9 bases. With 2 bases clipped from V and 4 bases from J, the junction kept 10 bases outside the gene matches. The CDR3 loop spans 17 amino acids. Looked up from germline, CDR1 is SGHDN and CDR2 is FVKESK. The CDR3 reads CASSQYTGTGIADTQYF. The CDR3 nucleotides are TGTGCCAGCAGCCAATACACCGGGACAGGGATCGCAGATACGCAGTATTTT. The variable domain in full, with the rest retrieved from reference TRBV14 and TRBJ2-3, is EAGVTQFPSHSVIEKGQTVTLRCDPISGHDNLYWYRRVMGKEIKFLLHFVKESKQDESGMPNNRFLAERTGGTYSTLKVQPAELEDSGVYFCASSQYTGTGIADTQYFGPGTRLTVL.

This clonotype was counted many times. The rearrangement uses TRBV10-3 and TRBJ2-1, with D possibly TRBD2 on 5 matching bases. This CDR3 is 15 amino acids long. Germline CDR1 ENHRY, CDR2 SYGVKD. Trimming shortened V by 3 bases and J by 6 bases, and 15 bases separated the two germline ends. CDR3 protein: CAISDRRWRANEQFF. In DNA form, the CDR3 reads TGTGCCATCAGTGACAGAAGATGGCGGGCCAATGAGCAGTTCTTC.

The gene calls are TRBV6-2 or TRBV6-3 and TRBJ2-1; 7 bases match TRBD1. Trimming removed 4 bases from V and 1 base from J; junction bases left unmatched: 10. From germline, CDR1 is MNHEY and CDR2 SVGEGT. The CDR3 is 17 residues long. The CDR3 nucleotides are TGTGCCAGCAGTTCCTTGACAGGGTCAAGGTCCTACAATGAGCAGTTCTTC. The encoded protein is CASSSLTGSRSYNEQFF.

V is TRBV7-2 and J is TRBJ1-5; D gene ambiguous. Deletions cut 2 bases from V and 5 bases from J, with 13 bases between. Looked up from germline, CDR1 is SGHTA and CDR2 is FQGNSA. The CDR3 extends over 15 amino acids. The CDR3 nucleotides read TGTGCCAGCAGCTTAACGAGGGCTGAGGATCAGCCCCAGCATTTT. It is translated as CASSLTRAEDQPQHF.

This clonotype is medium-sized within its sample. V gene TRBV2 combines with J gene TRBJ2-2; the D gene is possibly TRBD1 (6 bases). Trimming cost V 6 bases and J 6 bases, with 8 bases left between them. This CDR3 spans 12 amino acids. Germline assignment: CDR1 SNHLY and CDR2 FYNNEI. The CDR3 reads CASRTGPGELFF. The CDR3 DNA reads as TGTGCCAGCAGAACAGGGCCCGGGGAGCTGTTTTTT.

This clonotype has just a few counts. This rearrangement joins TRBV7-9 to TRBJ1-2; tentatively, D is TRBD1 (5 bases). The CDR3 extends over 15 amino acids. Germline V gene lookup returns CDR1 SEHNR and CDR2 FQNEAQ (reference sequence). The ends were cut back, 1 base at V and 4 bases at J, with 13 bases in the middle. The CDR3 sequence is CASSLDSTGGYGYTF. DNA for the CDR3: TGTGCCAGCAGCTTAGACTCTACCGGGGGCTATGGCTACACCTTC.

The table lists this clonotype with many counts. The junction departs from the called germline gene at one end, perhaps through a read error. V usage is TRBV5-1 and J usage is TRBJ2-5; 7 positions agree with TRBD1. Germline-derived CDR1 and CDR2 are SGHRS and YFSETQ. The length of the CDR3 is 13 residues. The CDR3, as DNA: TGTGCCAGCAGCCGACAGGGTGGAGAGACCCAGTACTTC. Translating gives CASSRQGGETQYF.

The J gene is TRBJ2-2, the V gene TRBV3-1; 9 bases map to TRBD2. V was pared by 11 bases and J by 6 bases, with 16 bases of the junction left unmatched. The CDR3 covers 16 residues. Looked up from germline, CDR1 is LGHDT and CDR2 is YNNKEL (reference sequence). DNA of the CDR3: TGTGCCTGCACCCGATTGCCAGCGGGGGGAGCCGGGGAGCTGTTTTTT. Amino acid sequence: CACTRLPAGGAGELFF. Supplemented by reference TRBV3-1 and TRBJ2-2, the full variable domain reads DTAVSQTPKYLVTQMGNDKSIKCEQNLGHDTMYWYKQDSKKFLKIMFSYNNKELIINETVPNRFSPKSPDKAHLNLHINSLELGDSAVYFCACTRLPAGGAGELFFGEGSRLTVL.

This rearrangement joins TRBV5-2 to TRBJ1-1; the DNA was not compared with TRBD1, the D call given in the table. TRBV5-2 is labeled a pseudogene. The CDR3 has 15 amino acids. The CDR3 DNA sequence: TGTGCCAGTCTCAGCCCAAAAGGGGGAAGCACTGAAGCTTTCTTT. Protein product: CASLSPKGGSTEAFF.

This clonotype showed up just a few times. The chain recombines TRBV29-1 with TRBJ1-1; 8 bases are shared with TRBD1. Germline CDR1 is SQVTM and CDR2 is ANQGSEA. This CDR3 has 13 amino acids. Losses at the gene ends were 4 bases for V and 5 bases for J; bases not matched to a gene: 6. The CDR3 here is CSVGGQGATEAFF. DNA of the CDR3: TGCAGCGTTGGAGGGCAGGGGGCAACTGAAGCTTTCTTT.

V usage is TRBV27 and J usage is TRBJ1-1; TRBD1 might be the D (6 bases). Trimming removed 7 bases at V and 5 bases at J, with 14 bases between. This CDR3 has 13 residues. Germline assignment: CDR1 MNHEY and CDR2 SMNVEV (reference sequence). The DNA of the CDR3 is TGTGCCAGCATCGGGGGGCGCGGGACTGAAGCTTTCTTT. It translates to CASIGGRGTEAFF.

The chain couples TRBV20-1 to TRBJ2-5, with a possible D match to TRBD2 (5 bases). Germline V gene sequence: CDR1 DFQATT, CDR2 SNEGSKA (reference sequence). CDR3 length: 14 residues. Trimming shortened V by 3 bases and J by 1 base, and 12 bases separated the two germline ends. CDR3 DNA: TGCAGTGCTAGCGCCCCGGACTCCCAAGAGACCCAGTACTTC. Protein: CSASAPDSQETQYF.